This is a list of T cell receptor beta chains from one sample in a study of T cells in Graves' hyperthyroidism and ophthalmopathy. TCRdb recomputed calls from the multiplex PCR reads with MiXCR, one row per CDR3 protein. Of roughly 510,000 distinct CDR3 sequences in the sample, approximately 48% were seen once. The sample comprised peripheral blood or thyroid tissue (not recorded which). All receptors derive from an adult woman with Graves' disease, either hyperthyroidism or ophthalmopathy (not recorded which). The CDR3 runs from the conserved cysteine through the conserved F or W. A D gene is named only where the DNA matches it firmly. Not every row has a clone size; where given, it reads once, few, many or a size class.

CDR3 length	clone size	D gene	V gene	J gene	CDR3 protein	CDR3 DNA
13	NA	TRBD1	TRBV7-9	TRBJ2-7	CASSFDRAREQYF	TGTGCCAGCAGCTTTGACAGGGCGAGGGAGCAGTACTTC
13	NA	NA	TRBV15	TRBJ2-7	CATSNNLQSGQYF	TGTGCCACCAGCAATAATCTCCAGAGCGGGCAGTACTTC
13	NA	NA	TRBV10-3	TRBJ2-5	CAISAGGQETQYF	TGTGCCATCAGTGCAGGGGGGCAGGAGACCCAGTACTTC
15	NA	NA	TRBV2	TRBJ2-6	CVNSGANSGANVLTF	TGTGTCAACTCTGGGGCTAACTCTGGGGCCAACGTCCTGACTTTC
15	few	NA	TRBV7-9	TRBJ2-7	CASSIYSTPTYEQYF	TGTGCCAGCAGTATATACAGCACCCCGACCTACGAGCAGTACTTC
11	few	NA	TRBV2	TRBJ1-1	CASIGGVEAFF	TGTGCCAGCATTGGGGGTGTTGAAGCTTTCTTT
14	NA	NA	TRBV7-9	TRBJ1-4	CASRNPATNEKLFF	TGTGCCAGCAGGAACCCTGCAACTAATGAAAAACTGTTTTTT
18	NA	TRBD1	TRBV14	TRBJ1-3	CASSPRQGQTFSGNTIYF	TGTGCCAGCAGCCCTCGACAGGGACAAACCTTCTCTGGAAACACCATATATTTT
14	NA	NA	TRBV20-1	TRBJ1-2	CSAQTGLKNYGYTF	TGCAGTGCTCAGACTGGGCTAAAGAACTATGGCTACACCTTC
17	few	TRBD1	TRBV28	TRBJ1-2	CASSYQTDRGRNYGYTF	TGTGCCAGCAGTTACCAAACCGACAGGGGGCGGAACTATGGCTACACCTTC
14	NA	NA	TRBV28	TRBJ1-5	CASRAGDKGQPQHF	TGTGCCAGCAGGGCGGGAGACAAAGGGCAGCCCCAGCATTTT
17	NA	NA	TRBV24-1	TRBJ2-2	CATSDLLSQGRTGELFF	TGTGCCACCAGTGATTTGCTCTCACAGGGACGAACCGGGGAGCTGTTTTTT
18	many	TRBD2	TRBV15	TRBJ2-2	CATSRDLKSGSGSGELFF	TGTGCCACCAGCAGAGATCTGAAGAGCGGGAGCGGGAGCGGGGAGCTGTTTTTT
16	NA	NA	TRBV5-1	TRBJ2-2	CASSLGSGLFTGELFF	TGCGCCAGCAGCTTGGGTTCGGGGCTGTTCACCGGGGAGCTGTTTTTT
14	many	TRBD1	TRBV7-6	TRBJ2-7	CASSQETGTYEQYF	TGTGCCAGCAGCCAAGAGACAGGGACCTACGAGCAGTACTTC
14	many	TRBD1	TRBV5-1	TRBJ2-7	CASSDPQGAYEQYF	TGCGCCAGCAGCGATCCTCAGGGGGCCTACGAGCAGTACTTC
14	NA	NA	TRBV7-6	TRBJ1-4	CASSTTGTNEKLFF	TGTGCCAGCAGCACTACCGGGACTAACGAAAAACTGTTTTTT
15	once	NA	TRBV29-1	TRBJ1-2	CSVKLQGSAVYGYTF	TGCAGCGTTAAACTACAGGGCTCAGCCGTCTATGGCTACACCTTC
17	NA	TRBD2	TRBV7-2	TRBJ2-5	CASSLPGLAETQETQYF	TGTGCCAGCAGCCTCCCGGGACTAGCGGAGACTCAAGAGACCCAGTACTTC
17	NA	NA	TRBV20-1	TRBJ1-2	CSARPLGDTSGDDGYTF	TGCAGTGCTAGGCCTCTCGGGGACACTTCCGGGGACGATGGCTACACCTTC
13	many	NA	TRBV9	TRBJ1-4	CASSVQENEKLFF	TGTGCCAGCAGCGTACAGGAAAATGAAAAACTGTTTTTT
14	many	TRBD1	TRBV11-1	TRBJ1-4	CASSRTGEDEKLFF	TGTGCCAGCAGCCGGACAGGGGAGGATGAAAAACTGTTTTTT
11	many	NA	TRBV29-1	TRBJ2-7	CSVVEVYEQYF	TGCAGCGTTGTAGAGGTATACGAGCAGTACTTC
14	NA	TRBD1	TRBV13	TRBJ2-5	CASSSWTGQETQYF	TGTGCCAGCAGCTCCTGGACAGGTCAAGAGACCCAGTACTTC
14	few	NA	TRBV7-3	TRBJ2-7	CASSLDGNSCEQYF	TGTGCCAGCAGCTTAGACGGGAACTCCTGCGAGCAGTACTTC
14	few	TRBD1	TRBV5-1	TRBJ2-7	CASSLAPGGHEQYF	TGCGCCAGCAGCTTGGCCCCAGGGGGCCACGAGCAGTACTTC
15	once	NA	TRBV4-1	TRBJ1-2	CASSQGLTGLYGYTF	TGCGCCAGCAGCCAGGGTCTGACGGGACTCTATGGCTACACCTTC
14	many	TRBD1	TRBV10-3	TRBJ1-6	CAISRTGGNSPLHF	TGTGCCATCAGTCGGACAGGGGGCAATTCACCCCTCCACTTT
19	few	TRBD2	TRBV19	TRBJ2-2	CASSIGGAGGPWNTGELFF	TGTGCCAGTAGTATAGGAGGAGCGGGAGGGCCCTGGAACACCGGGGAGCTGTTTTTT
11	NA	NA	TRBV20-1	TRBJ1-1	CSARVYTEAFF	TGCAGTGCTAGAGTCTACACTGAAGCTTTCTTT
14	once	NA	TRBV7-6	TRBJ2-2	CASSSAPGHGELFF	TGTGCCAGCAGCAGCGCCCCAGGGCACGGGGAGCTGTTTTTT
13	NA	TRBD1	TRBV25-1	TRBJ1-2	CASSETGFYGYTF	TGTGCCAGCAGTGAGACAGGGTTCTATGGCTACACCTTC
16	few	TRBD1	TRBV10-3	TRBJ1-2	CAISEADRESNYGYTF	TGTGCCATCAGCGAAGCGGACAGGGAATCGAACTATGGCTACACCTTC
15	NA	NA	TRBV11-2	TRBJ1-1	CASSLEGAKNTEAFF	TGTGCCAGCAGCTTGGAGGGTGCGAAGAACACTGAAGCTTTCTTT
16	NA	TRBD2	TRBV5-1	TRBJ2-7	CASSLTAGTGLAGQYF	TGCGCCAGCAGCTTGACTGCCGGTACAGGACTAGCGGGGCAGTACTTC
15	many	TRBD2	TRBV9	TRBJ2-5	CASSATTSAQETQYF	TGTGCCAGCAGCGCAACGACTAGCGCGCAAGAGACCCAGTACTTC
16	NA	NA	TRBV4-1	TRBJ2-2	CASSQVARIITGELFF	TGCGCCAGCAGCCAAGTTGCCAGGATTATCACCGGGGAGCTGTTTTTT